These 5 T cell receptor beta chains originate from one sample sequenced in a study of blood T cell repertoires in COVID-19. Sequenced by immunoSEQ multiplex PCR; TCRdb stores in-frame clones only, minus some. This sample has over 100,000 clones, with roughly 83% found just once. What was sequenced was peripheral blood. Receptor source: a woman older than 75 with acute or convalescent COVID-19.

The chain employs TRBV6-5 and TRBJ1-2; 9 bases map to TRBD1. Germline CDR1 and CDR2: MNHEY and SVGAGI. The V gene end was trimmed by 6 bases and the J gene end by 8 bases; junction bases not matched to a gene: 10. This CDR3 comprises 14 residues. The DNA for the CDR3 is TGTGCCAGCAGACCTCCCGGGACAGGGTGGGGCTACACCTTC. This sequence encodes CASRPPGTGWGYTF.

CDR3 sequence (DNA): TGTGCCAGCAGTCGGATCCCGGGACAGCGATCAGATACGCAGTATTTT. It encodes CASSRIPGQRSDTQYF. This chain connects TRBV27 to TRBJ2-3, with 7 nucleotides matching TRBD1. This CDR3 is 16 amino acids long. The junction had 12 bases not matched to a gene; V was cut back by 5 bases and J by 4 bases. The germline gives CDR1 MNHEY, CDR2 SMNVEV (reference sequence).

The chain is built from TRBV2 and TRBJ2-7, with 12 bases identical to TRBD2. Unmatched junction bases numbered 7, after V lost 6 bases and J lost 4 bases. The CDR3 runs to 15 residues. Germline CDR1 is SNHLY and CDR2 is FYNNEI. The CDR3 DNA follows: TGTGCCAGCAGGGGAGGACTAGCGGGGTTTTACGAGCAGTACTTC. This translates into CASRGGLAGFYEQYF. Full variable domain (remainder filled in from reference TRBV2 and TRBJ2-7): EPEVTQTPSHQVTQMGQEVILRCVPISNHLYFYWYRQILGQKVEFLVSFYNNEISEKSEIFDDQFSVERPDGSNFTLKIRSTKLEDSAMYFCASRGGLAGFYEQYFGPGTRLTVT.

This clone showed up just once. This chain links TRBV2 with TRBJ1-1, with no clear D. CDR1 SNHLY and CDR2 FYNNEI come from the germline V gene. Deletions cut 8 bases from V and 3 bases from J, with 7 bases between. This CDR3 is built from 11 residues. CDR3 residues: CASGSYTEAFF. CDR3 nucleotide sequence: TGTGCCAGCGGGAGTTACACTGAAGCTTTCTTT.

V and J are TRBV5-6 and TRBJ1-6, with 7 bases fitting TRBD1. Germline CDR1 SGHDT, CDR2 YYEEEE. CDR3 length: 15 residues. With V trimmed by 0 bases and J by 7 bases, 4 bases remained unmatched. Here the CDR3 reads CASSLATGLNSPLHF. The CDR3 bases are TGTGCCAGCAGCTTGGCGACAGGGTTGAATTCACCCCTCCACTTT.